The present entry profiles one T cell receptor beta chain with its context. Germline-derived CDR1 and CDR2 are LGHNA and YSLEER. The V end was cut by 0 bases, the J end by 5 bases, with 30 bases between. The CDR3 is 21 amino acids. Original handling: Reference gene primers were amplified, and this amplification served to estimate nucleated cell counts. The table came from immunoSEQ multiplex PCR; TCRdb's copy has only in-frame clones and leaves some out. D and trimming come from the DNA, and the V and J calls and clone size come from that table. The table includes approximately 130,000 clones, around nine tenths detected once. This sample was taken from a study of blood T cell repertoires in COVID-19. The overall study: Specimens from acute and convalescent COVID-19 originated in the United States, Italy and Spain. T cells, B-cell-depleted T cells, or PBMCs provided the cDNA or gDNA that served as material.

The specimen sequenced was peripheral blood. This receptor was obtained from a woman aged 45-65 years with acute or convalescent COVID-19. The rearrangement joins TRBV4-3 to TRBJ2-3; D perhaps matches TRBD2 (5 bases). The CDR3 nucleotides are TGCGCCAGCAGCCAAGAGGGTCGCCTAGCAGTGTGGCTCGTGTCGGTAGATACGCAGTATTTT. Its protein product is CASSQEGRLAVWLVSVDTQYF.